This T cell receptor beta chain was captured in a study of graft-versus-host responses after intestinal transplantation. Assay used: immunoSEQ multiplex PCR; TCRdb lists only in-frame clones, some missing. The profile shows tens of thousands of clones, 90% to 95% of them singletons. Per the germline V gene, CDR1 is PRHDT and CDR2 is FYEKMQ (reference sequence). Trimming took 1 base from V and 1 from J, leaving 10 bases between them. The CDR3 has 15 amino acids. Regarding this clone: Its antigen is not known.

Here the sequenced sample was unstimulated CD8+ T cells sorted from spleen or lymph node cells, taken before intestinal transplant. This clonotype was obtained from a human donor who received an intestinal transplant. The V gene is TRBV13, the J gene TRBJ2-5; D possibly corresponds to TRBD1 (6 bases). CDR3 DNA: TGTGCCAGCAGCTTAGTCTTGGACAGCCAAGAGACCCAGTACTTC. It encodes CASSLVLDSQETQYF.